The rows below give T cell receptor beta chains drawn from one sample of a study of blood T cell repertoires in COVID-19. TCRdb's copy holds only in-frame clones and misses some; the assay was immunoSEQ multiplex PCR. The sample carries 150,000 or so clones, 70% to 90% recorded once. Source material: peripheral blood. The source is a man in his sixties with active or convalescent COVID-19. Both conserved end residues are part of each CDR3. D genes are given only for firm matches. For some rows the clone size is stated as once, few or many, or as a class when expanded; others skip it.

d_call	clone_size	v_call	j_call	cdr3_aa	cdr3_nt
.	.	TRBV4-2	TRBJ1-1	CASSQGGRIEAFF	TGTGCCAGCAGCCAAGGCGGGAGGATTGAAGCTTTCTTT
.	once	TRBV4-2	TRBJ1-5	CASSQGNTGYSNQPQHF	TGTGCCAGCAGCCAGGGTAATACAGGCTATAGCAATCAGCCCCAGCATTTT
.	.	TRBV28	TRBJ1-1	CASFRQYNTEAFF	TGTGCCAGCTTTCGACAGTATAACACTGAAGCTTTCTTT
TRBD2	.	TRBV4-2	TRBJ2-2	CASSQVPLAGGAGELFF	TGTGCCAGCAGCCAAGTCCCCCTAGCGGGAGGCGCCGGGGAGCTGTTTTTT
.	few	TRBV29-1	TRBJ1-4	CSVEGSGSNEKLFF	TGCAGCGTTGAAGGTTCGGGTAGTAATGAAAAACTGTTTTTT
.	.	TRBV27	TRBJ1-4	CASSLELGNEKLFF	TGTGCCAGCAGTTTAGAGCTCGGTAATGAAAAACTGTTTTTT
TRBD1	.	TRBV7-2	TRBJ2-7	CASSPQGASGEQYF	TGTGCCAGCAGCCCCCAGGGGGCCAGCGGCGAGCAGTACTTC
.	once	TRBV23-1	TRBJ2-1	CASRPAGGQDEQFF	TGCGCCAGCAGACCGGCCGGGGGGCAGGATGAGCAGTTCTTC
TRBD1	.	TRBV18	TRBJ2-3	CASSPPGQVTDTQYF	TGTGCCAGCTCACCACCGGGACAGGTCACAGATACGCAGTATTTT
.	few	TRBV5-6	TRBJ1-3	CASSPGDPSNTIYF	TGTGCCAGCAGCCCGGGGGACCCCTCGAACACCATATATTTT
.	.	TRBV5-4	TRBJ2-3	CASSLSTSDTQYF	TGTGCCAGCAGCTTGAGCACTTCAGATACGCAGTATTTT
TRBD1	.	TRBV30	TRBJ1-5	CAWSVQGGNNQPQHF	TGTGCCTGGAGTGTACAGGGGGGCAACAATCAGCCCCAGCATTTT
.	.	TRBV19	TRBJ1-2	CATRGGGDGYTF	TGTGCCACCCGGGGAGGGGGAGATGGCTACACCTTC
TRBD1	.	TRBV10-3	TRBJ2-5	CAISPRQGPQETQYF	TGTGCCATCAGTCCCAGACAGGGACCTCAAGAGACCCAGTACTTC
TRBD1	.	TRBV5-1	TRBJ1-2	CASSPSMTGDYGYTF	TGCGCCAGCAGCCCCTCGATGACAGGGGACTATGGCTACACCTTC
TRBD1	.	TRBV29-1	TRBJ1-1	CSVTGIAFEAFF	TGCAGCGTGACAGGGATTGCTTTTGAAGCTTTCTTT
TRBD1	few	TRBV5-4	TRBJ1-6	CASSTGGDSNSPLHF	TGTGCCAGCAGCACTGGCGGGGACAGTAATTCACCCCTCCACTTT
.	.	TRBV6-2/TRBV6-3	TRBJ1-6	CASSAPGLTNSPLHF	TGTGCCAGCAGTGCTCCGGGACTTACTAATTCACCCCTCCACTTT
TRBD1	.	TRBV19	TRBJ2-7	CASSTDRAEEQYF	TGTGCCAGTAGTACAGACAGGGCGGAGGAGCAGTACTTC
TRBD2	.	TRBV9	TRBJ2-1	CASSVEGETSGRGREQFF	TGTGCCAGCAGCGTAGAAGGGGAAACTAGCGGGAGGGGCCGGGAGCAGTTCTTC